This TCR beta chain was profiled in a study of shared clonotypes between healthy human individuals. This table comes from immunoSEQ multiplex PCR, and its TCRdb copy is limited to in-frame clones, with some not included. The sample shows approximately 600,000 clones, approximately 96% of them seen only once. CD45RO-negative CD8 cells positively selected for CCR7 made up the naive population, which excluded terminally differentiated effector memory CD45RA+ cells. As concerns this clone: Its antigen is not known.

CDR1 and CDR2 from the germline V gene are SNHLY and FYNNEI. Trimming removed 4 bases from V and 4 bases from J; junction bases left unmatched: 10. This CDR3 region has 16 residues. Study results and limitations: Sampling used blood alone; tissue repertoires probably differ.

V usage is TRBV2 and J usage is TRBJ2-3; the match to TRBD2 covers 8 bases. The TCR comes from a woman aged 25 to 39 in good health. The sequenced sample consisted of naive CD8+ T cells sorted from blood. CDR3: CASSAVAGGGPDTQYF. CDR3 coding DNA: TGTGCCAGCAGTGCGGTGGCGGGAGGAGGGCCAGATACGCAGTATTTT.